The present entry profiles one TCR beta chain with its context. The data stem from a study of T cell changes during pregnancy in multiple sclerosis. The germline gives CDR1 GTSNPN, CDR2 SVGIG (reference sequence). The CDR3 runs 14 residues. After removal of 2 bases from V and 8 bases from J, the junction contained 4 bases not matched to a gene. Sequencing used immunoSEQ multiplex PCR; TCRdb keeps in-frame clones, though not all of them. Of 45,000 to 60,000 clones detected, over 75% appear once; the ten largest clones hold approximately 8%. The sequencing used CD8+ T cells from peripheral blood mononuclear cells, collected in the second trimester of pregnancy. The chain joins TRBV30 to TRBJ2-1; 12 nucleotides agree with TRBD1. This clonotype was sampled from a female donor with multiple sclerosis, enrolled in a pregnancy study. CDR3 coding DNA: TGTGCCTGGAGTCCGGGACAGGGGGCTGATGAGCAGTTCTTC. This translates into CAWSPGQGADEQFF.